This is a list of T cell receptor beta chains from one sample in a study of T cells in Graves' hyperthyroidism and ophthalmopathy. TCRdb processed the multiplex PCR reads anew with MiXCR; each CDR3 protein has one entry. This table has about 500,000 distinct CDR3 sequences, 15% to 20% appearing once. The sequenced sample was blood. These receptors came from a woman aged 18-35 years with Graves' ophthalmopathy. CDR3s include the opening cysteine and the closing phenylalanine or tryptophan. The order of the fields is D gene, V gene, clone size, J gene, CDR3 protein, CDR3 DNA. D genes are given only for firm matches. Clone size is not always given. Where it is, it says once, few, many or a class for expanded clones.

.	TRBV7-9	many	TRBJ2-3	CASSFSDSTDTQYF	TGTGCCAGCAGCTTTTCGGACAGCACAGATACGCAGTATTTT
.	TRBV9	few	TRBJ1-5	CAGVYQPQHF	TGTGCCGGAGTTTATCAGCCCCAGCATTTT
.	TRBV18	many	TRBJ2-7	CASSPQEIDSEQYF	TGTGCCAGCTCACCACAGGAAATTGACTCCGAGCAGTACTTC
.	TRBV5-1	many	TRBJ2-2	CASSLHPQGGITGELFF	TGCGCCAGCAGCCTACATCCTCAAGGAGGAATCACCGGGGAGCTGTTTTTT
.	TRBV5-5	few	TRBJ1-1	CASSLDWGVMNTEAFF	TGTGCCAGCAGCTTGGATTGGGGGGTGATGAACACTGAAGCTTTCTTT
TRBD2	TRBV29-1	.	TRBJ2-1	CSGVGLAGVRNEQFF	TGCAGCGGGGTAGGACTAGCGGGAGTGCGCAATGAGCAGTTCTTC
.	TRBV27	few	TRBJ2-7	CASRRVGPGAHEQYF	TGTGCCAGCAGAAGGGTTGGCCCGGGGGCCCACGAGCAGTACTTC
TRBD2	TRBV20-1	.	TRBJ2-2	CSAQNPFKSGGPTGELFF	TGCAGTGCCCAAAACCCCTTCAAATCGGGGGGGCCCACCGGGGAGCTGTTTTTT
TRBD2	TRBV12-3/TRBV12-4	many	TRBJ2-5	CASSLVSRGGLAGDYQETQYF	TGTGCCAGCAGTTTGGTTTCCAGGGGGGGACTAGCGGGAGATTATCAAGAGACCCAGTACTTC
.	TRBV11-2	few	TRBJ1-5	CASSLDRSQPQHF	TGTGCCAGCAGCTTAGACAGGAGTCAGCCCCAGCATTTT
.	TRBV5-1	many	TRBJ1-1	CASSLQGRGTEAFF	TGCGCCAGCAGCTTACAGGGTCGGGGGACTGAAGCTTTCTTT
.	TRBV27	many	TRBJ2-7	CASSWGVGYEQYF	TGTGCCAGCAGTTGGGGGGTCGGGTACGAGCAGTACTTC
TRBD2	TRBV10-3	.	TRBJ2-7	CAISDPTSGRGREQYF	TGTGCCATCAGTGATCCGACTAGCGGGAGGGGTCGCGAGCAGTACTTC
TRBD2	TRBV12-5	many	TRBJ2-1	CASGPSLAGSSYNEQFF	TGTGCTAGTGGTCCATCTTTAGCGGGGAGCTCCTACAATGAGCAGTTCTTC
TRBD2	TRBV7-8	many	TRBJ2-1	CASSPGLAGGLEQFF	TGTGCCAGCAGCCCGGGACTAGCGGGAGGGCTTGAGCAGTTCTTC
.	TRBV9	.	TRBJ1-2	CASSVSRDGLNYGYTF	TGTGCCAGCAGCGTAAGTAGGGATGGCTTAAACTATGGCTACACCTTC
TRBD1	TRBV3-1	.	TRBJ1-6	CASSRATGGNSPLHF	TGTGCCAGCAGTAGGGCGACAGGGGGCAACTCACCCCTCCACTTT
TRBD1	TRBV14	.	TRBJ2-1	CASSQDYGTVGVNEQFF	TGTGCCAGCAGCCAAGATTATGGGACAGTGGGGGTCAATGAGCAGTTCTTC
.	TRBV15	.	TRBJ1-2	CATSSPNGADGYTF	TGTGCCACCAGCAGCCCTAACGGGGCCGATGGCTACACCTTC
TRBD1	TRBV20-1	.	TRBJ1-1	CSGSGQRGTEAFF	TGCAGTGGTTCGGGACAGAGGGGCACTGAAGCTTTCTTT
TRBD1	TRBV5-1	many	TRBJ2-1	CASSIGQGSYNEQFF	TGCGCCAGCAGCATAGGACAGGGTTCCTACAATGAGCAGTTCTTC
.	TRBV4-1	.	TRBJ1-1	CASGRVMNTEAFF	TGCGCCAGCGGACGGGTCATGAACACTGAAGCTTTCTTT
.	TRBV6-1	many	TRBJ1-2	CASSELSSAGGGYTF	TGTGCCAGCAGTGAACTTTCTTCGGCGGGCGGTGGCTACACCTTC
TRBD1	TRBV9	many	TRBJ1-1	CASSGSTGATNTEAFF	TGTGCCAGCAGCGGGAGTACAGGGGCGACGAACACTGAAGCTTTCTTT
.	TRBV30	many	TRBJ1-1	CAWSRRVQGRIPEAFF	TGTGCCTGGAGTAGGAGGGTCCAGGGACGGATTCCTGAAGCTTTCTTT
TRBD2	TRBV20-1	many	TRBJ2-7	CSAQRLGLAYEQYF	TGCAGTGCCCAAAGGTTGGGACTAGCCTACGAGCAGTACTTC
TRBD1	TRBV5-6	many	TRBJ2-5	CASTPVPGQGEETQYF	TGTGCCAGCACCCCCGTTCCCGGACAGGGAGAAGAGACCCAGTACTTC
TRBD1	TRBV30	few	TRBJ2-7	CAWNMGQSYEQYF	TGTGCCTGGAATATGGGACAGTCCTACGAGCAGTACTTC
.	TRBV5-1	.	TRBJ2-6	CASSATAASGANVLTF	TGCGCCAGCAGCGCGACAGCCGCCTCTGGGGCCAACGTCCTGACTTTC
.	TRBV6-1	few	TRBJ1-1	CASPQSSNTEAFF	TGTGCCAGCCCACAGAGTTCGAACACTGAAGCTTTCTTT
TRBD2	TRBV20-1	few	TRBJ2-1	CSARDPGTRAYNEQFF	TGCAGTGCTAGAGATCCGGGGACTAGGGCCTACAATGAGCAGTTCTTC
.	TRBV30	many	TRBJ2-3	CAWIEYREKQYF	TGTGCCTGGATCGAATACAGGGAAAAGCAGTATTTT
.	TRBV4-2	few	TRBJ2-1	CASSLGGLVGEGNEQFF	TGTGCCAGCAGCCTCGGGGGTTTGGTCGGCGAAGGCAATGAGCAGTTCTTC
TRBD1	TRBV11-2	many	TRBJ2-7	CASRKPGQGSYEQYF	TGTGCCAGCAGAAAACCGGGACAGGGGTCCTACGAGCAGTACTTC
TRBD1	TRBV6-1	.	TRBJ1-5	CASSEAGTGRAYSNQPQHF	TGTGCCAGCAGTGAAGCAGGGACAGGGAGGGCCTATAGCAATCAGCCCCAGCATTTT
TRBD1	TRBV20-1	few	TRBJ1-5	CSARSTGEGGQPQHF	TGCAGTGCTAGATCGACAGGGGAGGGCGGTCAGCCCCAGCATTTT
.	TRBV6-1	.	TRBJ1-2	CASLPSGLYGYTF	TGTGCCAGCTTACCTTCGGGACTCTATGGCTACACCTTC
.	TRBV7-9	few	TRBJ2-1	CASNRETPLIHNEQFF	TGTGCCAGCAACAGAGAGACCCCGCTTATCCACAATGAGCAGTTCTTC
.	TRBV30	many	TRBJ1-4	CAWSGTTNEKLFF	TGTGCCTGGAGTGGGACAACTAATGAAAAACTGTTTTTT
TRBD2	TRBV5-1	many	TRBJ2-3	CASSPPGLELDTQYF	TGCGCCAGCAGCCCGCCGGGACTAGAGTTAGATACGCAGTATTTT
.	TRBV20-1	many	TRBJ2-5	CSAREEETQYF	TGCAGTGCTAGAGAGGAAGAGACCCAGTACTTC
.	TRBV18	many	TRBJ1-2	CASSPQGEFDYGYTF	TGTGCCAGCTCACCGCAGGGAGAGTTCGACTATGGCTACACCTTC